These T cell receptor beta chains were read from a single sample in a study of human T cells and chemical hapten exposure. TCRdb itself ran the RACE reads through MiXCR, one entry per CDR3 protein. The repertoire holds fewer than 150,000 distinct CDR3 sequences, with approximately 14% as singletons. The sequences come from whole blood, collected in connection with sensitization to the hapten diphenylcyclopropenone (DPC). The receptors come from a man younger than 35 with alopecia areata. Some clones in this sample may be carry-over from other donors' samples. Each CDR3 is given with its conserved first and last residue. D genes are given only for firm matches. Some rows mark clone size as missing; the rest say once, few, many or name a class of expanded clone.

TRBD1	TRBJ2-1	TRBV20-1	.	CSAPGTGDLNEQFF	TGCAGTGCTCCCGGGACAGGGGATTTAAATGAGCAGTTCTTC
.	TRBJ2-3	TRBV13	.	CASSFKGEISHTQYF	TGTGCCAGCAGCTTTAAGGGGGAGATAAGTCATACGCAGTATTTT
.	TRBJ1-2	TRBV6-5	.	CASSYEGGRALIGYTF	TGTGCCAGCAGTTACGAAGGTGGCAGGGCTCTTATTGGCTACACCTTC
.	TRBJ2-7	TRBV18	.	CASSPRSDYEQYF	TGTGCCAGCTCACCGAGATCAGACTACGAGCAGTACTTC
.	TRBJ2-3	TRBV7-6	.	CASSLKGSGLPDTQYF	TGTGCCAGCAGCTTAAAGGGAAGCGGACTCCCAGATACGCAGTATTTT
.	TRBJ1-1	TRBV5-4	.	CASSSPTTSNTEAFF	TGTGCCAGCAGCTCCCCGACGACATCGAACACTGAAGCTTTCTTT
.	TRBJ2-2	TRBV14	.	CASSDIYTGELFF	TGTGCCAGCAGCGACATATACACCGGGGAGCTGTTTTTT
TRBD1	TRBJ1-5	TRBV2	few	CASSIRTGFAQPQHF	TGTGCCAGCAGTATCCGGACAGGGTTCGCTCAGCCCCAGCATTTT
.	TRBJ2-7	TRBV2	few	CAREQLSSYEQYF	TGTGCTAGAGAGCAGCTGAGCTCCTACGAGCAGTACTTC
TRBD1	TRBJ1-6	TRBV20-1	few	CSASPGQGNSPLHF	TGCAGTGCTAGTCCGGGACAGGGAAATTCACCCCTCCACTTT
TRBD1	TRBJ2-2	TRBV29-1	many	CSVKRDRGRPGELFF	TGCAGCGTTAAGAGGGACAGGGGGCGCCCCGGGGAGCTGTTTTTT
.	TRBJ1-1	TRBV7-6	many	CASSLGARMNTEAFF	TGTGCCAGCAGCTTGGGGGCCAGGATGAACACTGAAGCTTTCTTT
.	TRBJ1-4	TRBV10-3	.	CAIGSSLGEKLFF	TGTGCCATCGGTTCGTCCCTGGGGGAAAAACTGTTTTTT
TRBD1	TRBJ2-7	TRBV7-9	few	CASSPRTGTSYEQYF	TGTGCCAGCAGCCCCCGGACAGGGACTTCCTACGAGCAGTACTTC
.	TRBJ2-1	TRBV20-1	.	CSVGTPSSYSEQFF	TGCAGTGTCGGGACTCCGAGCTCCTACAGTGAGCAGTTCTTC
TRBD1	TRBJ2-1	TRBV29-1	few	CSVQGRGPYEQFF	TGCAGCGTTCAGGGCAGGGGGCCTTATGAGCAGTTCTTC